This passage covers 29 T cell receptor beta chains from one sample sequenced in a study of OX40 agonist ivuxolimab in advanced cancers. Sequenced by immunoSEQ multiplex PCR; TCRdb stores in-frame clones only, minus some. The table has under 75,000 clones, around 81% seen once. The material sequenced was CD4+ or CD8+ T cells sorted from blood, taken in a trial of the OX40 agonist ivuxolimab. The receptor set was obtained from an adult with an advanced solid tumor such as melanoma, head and neck, liver or kidney cancer.

The rearrangement joins TRBV30 to TRBJ1-1, with 10 bases that match TRBD1. V lost 3 bases to trimming and J lost 5 bases; unmatched junction nucleotides: 3. This CDR3 has 13 residues. Germline-derived CDR1 and CDR2 are GTSNPN and SVGIG (reference sequence). CDR3 amino acids: CAWSEGQGTEAFF. CDR3 coding DNA: TGTGCCTGGAGCGAGGGACAGGGGACTGAAGCTTTCTTT.

The rearrangement joins TRBV5-1 to TRBJ2-1, with TRBD2 identical over 11 bases. The V segment lost 0 bases and the J segment 8 bases; nucleotides outside the gene matches: 4. Germline lookup yields CDR1 SGHRS and CDR2 YFSETQ. The CDR3 totals 15 residues. The CDR3: CASSLVSGGAHEQFF. The CDR3 DNA reads TGCGCCAGCAGCTTGGTTAGCGGGGGGGCCCATGAGCAGTTCTTC.

The chain recombines TRBV7-2 with TRBJ1-2, with unresolved D. The CDR3 consists of 14 residues. Trimming shortened V by 5 bases and J by 4 bases, and 14 bases separated the two germline ends. Germline V lookup: CDR1 SGHTA, CDR2 FQGNSA. The CDR3 protein is CASSQPPNIYGYTF. The DNA of the CDR3 is TGTGCCAGCAGCCAGCCCCCCAATATCTATGGCTACACCTTC. Full variable domain (remainder filled in from reference TRBV7-2 and TRBJ1-2): GAGVSQSPSNKVTEKGKDVELRCDPISGHTALYWYRQSLGQGLEFLIYFQGNSAPDKSGLPSDRFSAERTGGSVSTLTIQRTQQEDSAVYLCASSQPPNIYGYTFGSGTRLTVV.

The chain combines TRBV9 with TRBJ2-1, with a tentative D call TRBD2 (7 bases). The germline V gene has CDR1 SGDLS and CDR2 YYNGEE. The CDR3 runs 16 residues. V was clipped by 3 bases and J by 2 bases, with 15 bases between them. The CDR3 bases are TGTGCCAGCAGCGGCGGGGGCGGGGGCGCCTACAATGAGCAGTTCTTC. Encoded protein: CASSGGGGGAYNEQFF.

This chain links TRBV25-1 with TRBJ2-7; the D gene is possibly TRBD1 (5 bases). From germline, CDR1 is MGHDK and CDR2 SYGVNS. This CDR3 has 12 amino acids. Trimming removed 8 bases from V and 0 bases from J, with 8 bases in between. The chain's CDR3 is CASRTISYEQYF. The CDR3 nucleotides are TGTGCCAGCCGGACAATCTCCTACGAGCAGTACTTC.

The V gene is TRBV18, the J gene TRBJ2-3; D is possibly TRBD1 (5 bases). This CDR3 is 18 amino acids long. CDR1 is KGHSH and CDR2 is LQKENI in the germline V gene. Trimming stripped 2 bases from V and 0 bases from J, with 18 bases between. CDR3 DNA: TGTGCCAGCTCACCAATGGGGCTTAGGACGGGTAGCACAGATACGCAGTATTTT. Protein sequence: CASSPMGLRTGSTDTQYF.

The chain carries TRBV30 and TRBJ1-2, with 7 bases matching TRBD1. The V segment lost 1 base and the J segment 6 bases; nucleotides outside the gene matches: 11. The CDR3 covers 15 residues. Germline-derived CDR1 and CDR2 are GTSNPN and SVGIG (reference sequence). CDR3 nucleotide sequence: TGTGCCTGGAGTGGGCTATGGGGACAGAGGCATGGCTACACCTTC. Its protein product is CAWSGLWGQRHGYTF. The full variable domain, in which reference TRBV30 and TRBJ1-2 provide the parts outside the CDR3, is SQTIHQWPATLVQPVGSPLSLECTVEGTSNPNLYWYRQAAGRGLQLLFYSVGIGQISSEVPQNLSASRPQDRQFILSSKKLLLSDSGFYLCAWSGLWGQRHGYTFGSGTRLTVV.

The V and J genes are TRBV5-8 and TRBJ1-2; D remains unclear. Trimming left V 0 bases short and J 0 bases short, with 12 bases between. The CDR3 contains 16 residues. Germline V gene lookup returns CDR1 SGHTS and CDR2 YDEGEE. CDR3 nucleotides: TGTGCCAGCAGCTTGGCCCTGGGTGGAACTAACTATGGCTACACCTTC. Protein: CASSLALGGTNYGYTF.

This sequence joins TRBV6-4 and TRBJ1-4; 8 bases line up with TRBD1. J lost 7 bases, V lost 6 bases, and 4 bases had no gene match. The CDR3 covers 13 residues. CDR1 is MRHNA, CDR2 SNTAGT, per germline. CDR3 nucleotides: TGTGCCAGCAGCGCTGACAGGGGTGAAAAACTGTTTTTT. It translates to CASSADRGEKLFF.

The chain joins TRBV15 to TRBJ1-4; D possibly corresponds to TRBD1 (5 bases). The CDR3 spans 13 residues. The V gene's germline CDR1 is LNHNV and CDR2 YYDKDF (reference sequence). V lost 6 bases, J lost 4 bases, and 9 bases lay in between. In DNA, the CDR3 is TGTGCCACCAGGGGGGGTCATAATGAAAAACTGTTTTTT. Encoded protein: CATRGGHNEKLFF.

Here the CDR3 reads CASDRGYSNQPQHF. In DNA, the CDR3 is TGTGCCAGCGATAGGGGTTATAGCAATCAGCCCCAGCATTTT. This chain links TRBV6-6 with TRBJ1-5; a possible D gene is TRBD1 (5 bases). The germline V and J ends were trimmed by 8 bases and 0 bases, with 11 bases remaining between them. The V gene's germline CDR1 is MNHNY and CDR2 SVGAGI (reference sequence). The CDR3 loop spans 14 amino acids.

V usage is TRBV5-1 and J usage is TRBJ2-7; D is perhaps TRBD1 or TRBD2 (5 bases each). This CDR3 is built from 14 residues. Per the germline V gene, CDR1 is SGHRS and CDR2 is YFSETQ. Trimming took off 4 bases at V and 6 bases at J, with 17 bases between the two ends. CDR3 in DNA: TGCGCCAGCAGCGGTGCCGGGACGGCTACCGAGCAGTACTTC. Translation gives CASSGAGTATEQYF.

The V call is TRBV11-1, the J call TRBJ2-7; 8 bases are a match to TRBD1. The CDR3 sequence is 15 residues long. V dropped 2 bases and J dropped 1; count of bases not matched to a gene: 4. The germline CDR1 and CDR2 sequences are SGHAT and FQDESV (reference sequence). The CDR3 bases are TGTGCCAGCAGCTTACGGGGACAGGTGTCCTACGAGCAGTACTTC. Protein product: CASSLRGQVSYEQYF.

This clone turned up a few times. This chain links TRBV5-5 with TRBJ2-7; D gene unclear. Germline assignment: CDR1 SGHKS and CDR2 YYEKEE (reference sequence). The V gene lost 4 bases and the J gene lost 3 bases, with 8 bases spanning the gap. The CDR3 covers 12 residues. The CDR3 DNA reads as TGTGCCAGCAGCAGGACCTTCTACGAGCAGTACTTC. It is translated as CASSRTFYEQYF.

The CDR3 is CASSATLTGSDEQFF. The CDR3 bases are TGTGCCAGCAGCGCGACCCTGACAGGCAGCGATGAGCAGTTCTTC. V usage is TRBV5-8 and J usage is TRBJ2-1; tentatively, D is TRBD1 (6 bases). CDR1 SGHTS and CDR2 YDEGEE come from the germline V gene. Trimming shortened V by 4 bases and J by 8 bases, and 19 bases separated the two germline ends. CDR3 size: 15 residues.

The rearrangement joins TRBV11-2 to TRBJ1-1; a weak D match, TRBD1 (5 bases). The CDR3 is 14 residues long. The germline CDR1 and CDR2 sequences are SGHAT and FQNNGV. Trimming shortened V by 0 bases and J by 5 bases, and 10 bases separated the two germline ends. The CDR3 reads CASSLDQGGTEAFF. In DNA, the CDR3 is TGTGCCAGCAGCTTAGATCAGGGAGGAACTGAAGCTTTCTTT.

The CDR3 here is CASSDRNEKLFF. The DNA for the CDR3 is TGTGCCAGCAGTGACAGAAATGAAAAACTGTTTTTT. This sequence joins TRBV2 and TRBJ1-4; D unclear. CDR3 length: 12 residues. V was clipped by 3 bases and J by 5 bases, with 4 bases between them. The germline CDR1 and CDR2 sequences are SNHLY and FYNNEI.

This clone was picked up one time. The V gene is TRBV2, the J gene TRBJ2-1, with D possibly called TRBD1 or TRBD2 (6 bases each). CDR1 SNHLY and CDR2 FYNNEI come from the germline V gene. The V gene lost 3 bases and the J gene lost 4 bases, with 13 bases spanning the gap. CDR3 length: 15 residues. The CDR3 bases are TGTGCCAGCAGTGAGGGGGGCAGTTCTTACAATGAGCAGTTCTTC. Residues: CASSEGGSSYNEQFF.

The chain carries TRBV28 and TRBJ2-3; 13 bases fit TRBD2. There are 17 residues in the CDR3. The V gene's germline CDR1 is MDHEN and CDR2 SYDVKM. V trimming: 6 bases; J trimming: 9 bases; junction bases outside the gene matches: 15. CDR3 residues: CASRGLAGARVIGTQYF. In DNA, the CDR3 is TGTGCCAGCAGAGGACTAGCGGGGGCCCGCGTGATCGGGACGCAGTATTTT. Based on the CDR3 plus reference TRBV28 and TRBJ2-3, the full variable domain is DVKVTQSSRYLVKRTGEKVFLECVQDMDHENMFWYRQDPGLGLRLIYFSYDVKMKEKGDIPEGYSVSREKKERFSLILESASTNQTSMYLCASRGLAGARVIGTQYFGPGTRLTVL.

The chain is built from TRBV6-1 and TRBJ1-2; D remains ambiguous. Germline V gene lookup returns CDR1 MNHNS and CDR2 SASEGT. V was shortened by 2 bases and J by 7 bases, with 11 bases between the two germline ends. CDR3 length: 13 residues. The CDR3 spells CASSELSNAGYTF. The CDR3 nucleotides are TGTGCCAGCAGTGAATTGTCCAACGCTGGCTACACCTTC.

The V gene is TRBV5-5, the J gene TRBJ1-4; D unclear. The germline CDR1 and CDR2 sequences are SGHKS and YYEKEE (reference sequence). Trimming took off 0 bases at V and 0 bases at J, with 3 bases between the two ends. The CDR3 spans 14 residues. The CDR3 coding sequence is TGTGCCAGCAGCTTGGTAGCAACTAATGAAAAACTGTTTTTT. Translation gives CASSLVATNEKLFF.

The chain joins TRBV6-1 to TRBJ1-2, with a tentative D call TRBD1 (6 bases). The CDR3 is 14 residues long. Germline V gene lookup returns CDR1 MNHNS and CDR2 SASEGT. Trimming cost V 6 bases and J 3 bases, with 14 bases left between them. As DNA, the CDR3 is TGTGCCAGCAGATCCGAGGGGGTCTACTATGGCTACACCTTC. Translating gives CASRSEGVYYGYTF.

This rearrangement joins TRBV29-1 to TRBJ1-2; weak D call: TRBD1 (5 bases). Trimming stripped 6 bases from V and 11 bases from J, with 25 bases between. CDR1 and CDR2 (germline): SQVTM, ANQGSEA. The CDR3 has 14 residues. The CDR3 protein is CSVIPRDWSFGYTF. The CDR3, as DNA: TGCAGCGTAATCCCGAGGGACTGGAGTTTTGGGTACACCTTC.

The DNA of the CDR3 is TGCGCCAGCAGCCCCCTTCCTGGAGAGACCCAGTACTTC. Encoded protein: CASSPLPGETQYF. The genes are TRBV5-1 and TRBJ2-5, with D hard to call. This CDR3 comprises 13 residues. The ends were cut back, 4 bases at V and 4 bases at J, with 11 bases in the middle. Per germline, CDR1 SGHRS and CDR2 YFSETQ. The full variable domain, completed using reference TRBV5-1 and TRBJ2-5, is KAGVTQTPRYLIKTRGQQVTLSCSPISGHRSVSWYQQTPGQGLQFLFEYFSETQRNKGNFPGRFSGRQFSNSRSEMNVSTLELGDSALYLCASSPLPGETQYFGPGTRLLVL.

This chain uses TRBV30 with TRBJ1-2; a possible D gene is TRBD1 (6 bases). Germline values: CDR1 GTSNPN, CDR2 SVGIG (reference sequence). This CDR3 comprises 14 residues. V lost 3 bases and J lost 0, with 11 bases in between. CDR3 coding DNA: TGTGCCTGGAGGTTTGGGGGCTCTAACTATGGCTACACCTTC. Translated, it gives CAWRFGGSNYGYTF.

About this clone: The same CDR3 also results from other DNA sequences found in this sample. V and J are TRBV19 and TRBJ1-1; 9 nucleotides align to TRBD1. The CDR3 has 13 amino acids. CDR1 LNHDA and CDR2 SQIVND come from the germline V gene (reference sequence). The junction had 11 bases not matched to a gene; V was cut back by 8 bases and J by 10 bases. Here the CDR3 reads CASCDRGAQRAFF. CDR3 DNA sequence: TGTGCCAGTTGCGACAGGGGGGCCCAGAGAGCTTTCTTT.

The chain is built from TRBV6-1 and TRBJ2-7; TRBD1 agrees at 7 bases. This CDR3 has 15 amino acids. Germline V CDR1 and CDR2: MNHNS, SASEGT. The V segment lost 7 bases and the J segment 0 bases; nucleotides outside the gene matches: 9. This CDR3 reads CASNLEGGLSYEQYF. The DNA for the CDR3 is TGTGCCAGCAACCTGGAAGGGGGCCTCTCCTACGAGCAGTACTTC.

In this sample, this clone turned up a few times. This chain joins TRBV11-2 and TRBJ1-5, with 7 bases matching TRBD1. The CDR3 spans 15 residues. The V gene end was trimmed by 6 bases and the J gene end by 4 bases; junction bases not matched to a gene: 9. CDR1 SGHAT and CDR2 FQNNGV come from the germline V gene. The CDR3 sequence is CASSFATGPNQPQHF. The CDR3 coding sequence is TGTGCCAGCAGTTTCGCGACAGGGCCTAATCAGCCCCAGCATTTT.

The genes are TRBV18 and TRBJ2-7; D uncertain. There are 13 residues in the CDR3. Trimming removed 4 bases from V and 5 bases from J, with 12 bases in between. The germline CDR1 and CDR2 sequences are KGHSH and LQKENI. CDR3 coding DNA: TGTGCCAGCTCACGGGGTGCAGTGAACGAGCAGTACTTC. Protein product: CASSRGAVNEQYF.